This T cell receptor (beta chain) came from a study of monozygotic twins with inflammatory bowel disease. The CDR3 has 15 residues. Germline values: CDR1 SGHTA, CDR2 FQGTGA. Study-wide points: People with IBD had fewer clonotypes in common with others than healthy twins did, especially with disease activity.

UMIs bearing a 6-nucleotide sample barcode were added through template switching. TCRdb reanalyzed the 5' RACE reads, giving one entry per CDR3 protein sequence and no DNA. The data include under 200,000 distinct CDR3 sequences; the top ten clones carry over 2.5%. As regards this clonotype: The antigen is not known.

V and J are TRBV7-3 and TRBJ2-2; TCRdb's D call of TRBD2 is untestable without DNA. The receptor comes from a human donor with ulcerative colitis or Crohn's disease, or a healthy co-twin of an affected twin (not recorded which). Sequenced sample: blood. CDR3 loop: CASSPGLAGIGELFF.